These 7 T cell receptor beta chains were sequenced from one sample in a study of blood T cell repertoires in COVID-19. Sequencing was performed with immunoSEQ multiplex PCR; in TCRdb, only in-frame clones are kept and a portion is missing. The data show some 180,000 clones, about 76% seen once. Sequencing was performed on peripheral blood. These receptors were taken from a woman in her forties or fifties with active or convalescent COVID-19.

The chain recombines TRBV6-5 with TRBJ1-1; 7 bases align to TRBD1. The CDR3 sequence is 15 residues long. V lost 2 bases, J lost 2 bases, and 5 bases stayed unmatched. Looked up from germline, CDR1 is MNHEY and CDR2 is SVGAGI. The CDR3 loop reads CASSYGGQLNTEAFF. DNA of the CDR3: TGTGCCAGCAGTTACGGGGGACAGCTAAACACTGAAGCTTTCTTT.

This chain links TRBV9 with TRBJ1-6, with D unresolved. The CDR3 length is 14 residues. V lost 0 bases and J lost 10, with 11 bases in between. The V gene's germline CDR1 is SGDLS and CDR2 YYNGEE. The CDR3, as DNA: TGTGCCAGCAGCGTAGGCCTCTCGAGATCACCCCTCCACTTT. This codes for CASSVGLSRSPLHF.

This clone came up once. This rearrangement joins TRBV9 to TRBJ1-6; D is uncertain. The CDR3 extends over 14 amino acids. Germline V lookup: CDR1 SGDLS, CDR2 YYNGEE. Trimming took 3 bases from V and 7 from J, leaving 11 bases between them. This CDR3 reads CASSARERNSPLHF. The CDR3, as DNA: TGTGCCAGCAGCGCGAGGGAGCGGAATTCACCCCTCCACTTT.

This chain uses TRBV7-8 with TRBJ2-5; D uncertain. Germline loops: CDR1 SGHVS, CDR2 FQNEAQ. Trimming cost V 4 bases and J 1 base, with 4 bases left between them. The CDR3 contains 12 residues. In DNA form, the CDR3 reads TGTGCCAGCAGCTCCCTCCAAGAGACCCAGTACTTC. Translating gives CASSSLQETQYF.

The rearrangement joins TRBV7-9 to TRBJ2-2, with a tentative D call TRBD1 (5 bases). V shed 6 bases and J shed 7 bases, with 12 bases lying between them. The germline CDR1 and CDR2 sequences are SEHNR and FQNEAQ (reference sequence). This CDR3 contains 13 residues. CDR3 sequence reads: CASSLQGYGELFF. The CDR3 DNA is TGTGCCAGCAGTCTTCAGGGCTACGGGGAGCTGTTTTTT. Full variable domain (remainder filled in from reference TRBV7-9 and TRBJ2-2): DTGVSQNPRHKITKRGQNVTFRCDPISEHNRLYWYRQTLGQGPEFLTYFQNEAQLEKSRLLSDRFSAERPKGSFSTLEIQRTEQGDSAMYLCASSLQGYGELFFGEGSRLTVL.

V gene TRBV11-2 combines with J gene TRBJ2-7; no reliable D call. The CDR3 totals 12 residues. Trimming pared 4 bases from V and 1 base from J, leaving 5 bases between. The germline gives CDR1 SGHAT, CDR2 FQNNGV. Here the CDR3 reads CASSSVSYEQYF. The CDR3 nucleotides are TGTGCCAGCAGCTCCGTTTCCTACGAGCAGTACTTC.

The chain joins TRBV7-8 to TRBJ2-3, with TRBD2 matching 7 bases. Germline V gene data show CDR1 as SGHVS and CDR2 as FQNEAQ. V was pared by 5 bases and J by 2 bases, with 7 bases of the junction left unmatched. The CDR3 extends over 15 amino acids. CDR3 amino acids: CASSRDGRYTDTQYF. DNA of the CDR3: TGTGCCAGCAGCAGAGACGGGAGGTACACAGATACGCAGTATTTT.